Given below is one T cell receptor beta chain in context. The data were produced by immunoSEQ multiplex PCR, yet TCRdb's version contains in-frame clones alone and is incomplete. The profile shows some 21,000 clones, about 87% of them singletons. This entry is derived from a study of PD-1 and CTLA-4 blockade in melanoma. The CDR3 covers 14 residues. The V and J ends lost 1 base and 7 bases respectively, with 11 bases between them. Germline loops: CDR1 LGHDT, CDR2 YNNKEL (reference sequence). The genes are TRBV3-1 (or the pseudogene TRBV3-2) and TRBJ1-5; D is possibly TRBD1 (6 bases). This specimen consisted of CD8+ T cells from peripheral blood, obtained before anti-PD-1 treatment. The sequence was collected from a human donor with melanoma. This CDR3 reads CASSQGGGGQPQHF. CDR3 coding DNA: TGTGCCAGCAGCCAAGGGGGAGGGGGGCAGCCCCAGCATTTT.